Following are 4 T cell receptor beta chains from one sample sequenced in a study of T cells after yellow fever vaccination. TCRdb re-called the 5' RACE reads through MiXCR, storing one row per CDR3 protein. The profile shows some 260,000 distinct CDR3 sequences, 5.2% of them singletons. The input for sequencing was CD4+ T cells sorted from PBMCs, taken on the day of the yellow fever booster vaccination. The receptors stem from a man aged 18 to 29 who received the YFV17D yellow fever vaccine.

The chain joins TRBV6-4 to TRBJ2-7; perhaps TRBD1 as D (6 bases). Trimming stripped 2 bases from V and 2 bases from J, with 10 bases between. CDR1 is MRHNA, CDR2 SNTAGT, per germline. The CDR3 is 14 residues long. CDR3 residues: CASSDHDRTYEQYV. CDR3 coding DNA: TGTGCCAGCAGTGACCACGACAGGACCTACGAGCAGTACGTC.

Regarding this clonotype: A much larger clone differs from this one at a single base, so this may be a read error. This chain uses TRBV7-2 with TRBJ2-1; D tentatively reads TRBD1 or TRBD2 (6 bases each). With 2 bases removed from V and 0 bases from J, the gap between germline ends came to 14 bases. The germline CDR1 and CDR2 sequences are SGHTA and FQGNSA. CDR3 length equals 17 residues. CDR3 region: CASSLSNRGLSYNEQFF. The CDR3 DNA is TGTGCCAGCAGCTTATCGAATCGGGGGCTCTCCTACAATGAGCAGTTCTTC. Using reference TRBV7-2 and TRBJ2-1 for the parts outside the CDR3, the full variable domain is GAGVSQSPSNKVTEKGKDVELRCDPISGHTALYWYRQSLGQGLEFLIYFQGNSAPDKSGLPSDRFSAERTGGSVSTLTIQRTQQEDSAVYLCASSLSNRGLSYNEQFFGPGTRLTVL.

This clonotype occurred a few times. The chain joins TRBV29-1 to TRBJ2-5; D remains ambiguous. The CDR3 extends over 14 amino acids. V lost 5 bases and J lost 10, with 23 bases in between. The germline V gene encodes CDR1 SQVTM and CDR2 ANQGSEA. CDR3 residues: CSVNPNLNPLDQYF. The CDR3 region has the DNA TGCAGCGTTAATCCCAATCTAAATCCCCTGGACCAGTACTTC.

The V gene is TRBV29-1, the J gene TRBJ2-5, with a weak D call TRBD1 (6 bases). Trimming removed 7 bases from V and 2 bases from J, with 11 bases in between. Germline CDR1 is SQVTM and CDR2 is ANQGSEA. CDR3 length: 12 residues. CDR3 coding DNA: TGCAGCGGGGGGCAGATACAAGAGACCCAGTACTTC. Translated, it gives CSGGQIQETQYF.